The 16 T cell receptor beta chains given below trace back to one sample, sequenced in a study of early T cells in non-severe SARS-CoV-2 infection. TCRdb fed the 5' RACE reads into MiXCR, producing one record per CDR3 protein. The data contain about 60,000 distinct CDR3 sequences, about 5.6% of them singletons. The sample consisted of whole blood. These receptors were obtained from an adult who was a healthcare worker with PCR-confirmed SARS-CoV-2 infection or an uninfected control (not recorded which).

This clonotype appeared many times. This chain uses TRBV20-1 with TRBJ1-3; D perhaps matches TRBD1 (6 bases). Trimming took 8 bases from V and 0 from J, leaving 14 bases between them. The CDR3 is 14 amino acids. The V gene's germline CDR1 is DFQATT and CDR2 SNEGSKA (reference sequence). CDR3 in amino acids: CSTTQGSSGNTIYF. In DNA, the CDR3 is TGCAGTACTACTCAGGGGAGCTCTGGAAACACCATATATTTT.

The chain uses TRBV7-2 and TRBJ1-1; D gene ambiguous. Germline V gene sequence: CDR1 SGHTA, CDR2 FQGNSA. The CDR3 spans 13 residues. V dropped 1 base and J dropped 8 bases, with 11 bases sitting between them. The CDR3 coding sequence is TGTGCCAGCAGCTTAGAACGCCCGGGGGAAGCTTTCTTT. Amino acids: CASSLERPGEAFF.

This clonotype was counted only a few times. V usage is TRBV6-1 and J usage is TRBJ1-5; D not resolved. V was cut by 3 bases and J by 3 bases, with 6 bases left in between. This CDR3 has 13 amino acids. Germline V gene sequence: CDR1 MNHNS, CDR2 SASEGT. In nucleotides, the CDR3 is TGTGCCAGCAGTGAGAGGTTCAATCAGCCCCAGCATTTT. Translation: CASSERFNQPQHF.

This clonotype was seen ten or more times. The chain recombines TRBV7-6 with TRBJ2-7; 8 nucleotides align to TRBD1. The CDR3 is made up of 13 amino acids. Germline V gives CDR1 SGHVS, CDR2 FNYEAQ. The J segment lost 3 bases and the V segment lost 6 bases, leaving 4 bases of the junction unmatched. The CDR3 region is CASSRDRNYEQYF. The CDR3 DNA reads TGTGCCAGCAGTCGGGACAGGAACTACGAGCAGTACTTC.

This clonotype appeared many times. The chain links TRBV19 to TRBJ2-3; weak D call: TRBD1 (7 bases). V was shortened by 3 bases and J by 0 bases, with 19 bases between the two germline ends. Germline assignment: CDR1 LNHDA and CDR2 SQIVND (reference sequence). This CDR3 spans 18 amino acids. The CDR3 region has the DNA TGTGCCAGTAGTATTCAGGGGGGACTGGGCTCTAGCACAGATACGCAGTATTTT. Amino acids: CASSIQGGLGSSTDTQYF.

Notes on this clonotype: A much larger clone differs by one base, so this may be a read error. The chain combines TRBV7-2 with TRBJ2-7; 11 bases line up with TRBD2. CDR1 and CDR2 from the germline V gene are SGHTA and FQGNSA. The trim removed 4 bases at V and 1 base at J, leaving 3 bases unmatched. This CDR3 has 15 residues. CDR3 nucleotide sequence: TGTGCCAGCAGCTCGGGACTAGCGGCTTCCTACGAGCAGTACTTC. It translates to CASSSGLAASYEQYF.

This clonotype was recorded at least ten times. The chain employs TRBV4-2 and TRBJ1-2; perhaps TRBD1 as D (5 bases). V lost 4 bases and J lost 6, with 24 bases in between. Germline-derived CDR1 and CDR2 are LGHNA and YNFKEQ. The CDR3 has 17 residues. The CDR3 DNA reads as TGTGCCAGCAGCCTCAGTCTGGGGCAGACACAAGATCATGGCTACACCTTC. Protein product: CASSLSLGQTQDHGYTF.

This clonotype came up many times. The rearrangement links TRBV19 to TRBJ1-5, with D possibly TRBD1 on 6 matching bases. CDR3 length: 16 residues. V shed 7 bases and J shed 7 bases, with 23 bases lying between them. The germline gives CDR1 LNHDA, CDR2 SQIVND (reference sequence). CDR3 protein: CASTSLGAGRGQPQHF. The CDR3 DNA sequence: TGTGCCAGTACCTCCCTGGGGGCAGGGCGAGGCCAGCCCCAGCATTTT.

This clonotype was seen only a few times. The CDR3 DNA reads TGTGCCAGCTCACAACCAGGTCTAGCGGCCTACGAGCAGTACTTC. This encodes CASSQPGLAAYEQYF. V and J are TRBV18 and TRBJ2-7; TRBD2 agrees at 7 bases. CDR3 size: 15 residues. Trimming cost V 4 bases and J 2 bases; bases outside gene matches: 8. Germline V gives CDR1 KGHSH, CDR2 LQKENI.

The rearrangement uses TRBV28 and TRBJ2-7, with TRBD2 matching over 10 bases. Germline values: CDR1 MDHEN, CDR2 SYDVKM. Trimming took 6 bases from V and 7 from J; bases not matched to a gene: 15. The CDR3 has 16 amino acids. In DNA form, the CDR3 reads TGTGCCAGCAGCCGTGGGGTAGCGGGAGGCCTCAGGGAGCAGTACTTC. Translating it yields CASSRGVAGGLREQYF.

This clonotype was observed many times. The chain has TRBV20-1 and TRBJ2-3, with 9 nucleotides matching TRBD1. V lost 6 bases, J lost 2 bases, and 6 bases stayed unmatched. Germline loops: CDR1 DFQATT, CDR2 SNEGSKA (reference sequence). This CDR3 is 14 amino acids long. The CDR3 nucleotides are TGCAGTGCGGCCGGGACAGGGTTCACAGATACGCAGTATTTT. Its translation is CSAAGTGFTDTQYF.

The table lists this clonotype with many counts. The V and J genes are TRBV12-3 or TRBV12-4 and TRBJ1-1; 8 bases line up with TRBD1. V lost 5 bases, J lost 4 bases, and 6 bases stayed unmatched. The CDR3 is made up of 14 amino acids. The CDR3 sequence is CASSPSDRGTEAFF. The CDR3 DNA reads TGTGCCAGCAGTCCCTCCGACAGGGGCACTGAAGCTTTCTTT.

This clonotype was seen many times. The chain couples TRBV14 to TRBJ2-1; D remains unclear. The germline V and J ends were trimmed by 5 bases and 0 bases, with 5 bases remaining between them. This CDR3 has 13 residues. CDR1 and CDR2 from the germline V gene are SGHDN and FVKESK. The CDR3 reads CASSIVSYNEQFF. CDR3 sequence (DNA): TGTGCCAGCAGCATCGTCTCCTACAATGAGCAGTTCTTC.

This clonotype showed up many times. The rearrangement joins TRBV24-1 to TRBJ2-1, with 7 bases matching TRBD2. The CDR3 length is 20 residues. V lost 12 bases to trimming and J lost 4 bases; unmatched junction nucleotides: 29. Germline CDR1 reads KGHDR; CDR2 reads SFDVKD. CDR3 DNA sequence: TGTGCCCCCCATCGGGCCGAGCCACCGGGGGGTTGGGAGGATTACAATGAGCAGTTCTTC. Its protein product is CAPHRAEPPGGWEDYNEQFF.

Ten or more counts support this clonotype. J is TRBJ2-1 and V is TRBV2; D uncertain. Germline CDR1 reads SNHLY; CDR2 reads FYNNEI. The CDR3 consists of 12 residues. V lost 6 bases, J lost 2 bases, and 5 bases lay in between. The CDR3 here is CASRGTYNEQFF. CDR3 bases: TGTGCCAGCAGGGGGACCTACAATGAGCAGTTCTTC.

V gene TRBV4-2 combines with J gene TRBJ1-6; D not certain. Trimming pared 0 bases from V and 7 bases from J, leaving 10 bases between. Germline V lookup: CDR1 LGHNA, CDR2 YNFKEQ. CDR3 size: 15 residues. The CDR3 here is CASSQEGQMNSPLHF. The CDR3 DNA is TGTGCCAGCAGCCAAGAAGGGCAGATGAATTCACCCCTCCACTTT.